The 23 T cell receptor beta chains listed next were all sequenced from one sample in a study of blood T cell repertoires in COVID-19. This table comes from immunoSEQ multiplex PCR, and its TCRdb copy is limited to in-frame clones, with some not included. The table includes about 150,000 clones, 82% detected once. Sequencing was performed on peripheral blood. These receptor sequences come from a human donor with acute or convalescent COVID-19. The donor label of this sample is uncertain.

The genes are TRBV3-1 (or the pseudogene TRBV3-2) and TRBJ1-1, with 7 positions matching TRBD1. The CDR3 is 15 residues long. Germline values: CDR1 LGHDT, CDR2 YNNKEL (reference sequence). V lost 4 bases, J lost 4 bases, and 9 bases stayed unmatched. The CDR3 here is CASSPTNAGGTEAFF. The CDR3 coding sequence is TGTGCCAGCAGCCCCACCAATGCAGGGGGCACTGAAGCTTTCTTT.

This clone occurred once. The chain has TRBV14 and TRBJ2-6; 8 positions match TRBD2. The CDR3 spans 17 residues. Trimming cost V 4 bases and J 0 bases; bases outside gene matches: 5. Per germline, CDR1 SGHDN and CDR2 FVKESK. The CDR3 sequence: CASSLVRGASGANVLTF. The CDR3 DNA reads TGTGCCAGCAGCCTCGTGCGGGGGGCCTCTGGGGCCAACGTCCTGACTTTC.

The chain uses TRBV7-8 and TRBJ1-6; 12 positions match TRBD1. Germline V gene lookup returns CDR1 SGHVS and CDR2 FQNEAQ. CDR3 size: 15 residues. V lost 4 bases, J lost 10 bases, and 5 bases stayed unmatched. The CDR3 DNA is TGTGCCAGCAGCTGGGACAGGGGGCTGAAGTCACCCCTCCACTTT. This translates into CASSWDRGLKSPLHF.

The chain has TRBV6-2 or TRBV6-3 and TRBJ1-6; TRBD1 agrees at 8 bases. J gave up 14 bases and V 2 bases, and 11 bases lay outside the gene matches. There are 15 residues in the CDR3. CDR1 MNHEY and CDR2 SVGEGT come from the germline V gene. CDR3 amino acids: CASSYDYSRGLTLHF. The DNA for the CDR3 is TGTGCCAGCAGTTACGATTATTCCAGGGGGCTAACCCTCCACTTT.

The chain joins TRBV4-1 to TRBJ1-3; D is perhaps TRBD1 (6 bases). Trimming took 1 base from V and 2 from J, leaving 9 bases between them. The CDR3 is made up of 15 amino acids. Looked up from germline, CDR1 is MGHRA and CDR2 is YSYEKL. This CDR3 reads CASSQGQAPGNTIYF. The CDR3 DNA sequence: TGCGCCAGCAGCCAAGGACAGGCTCCTGGAAACACCATATATTTT.

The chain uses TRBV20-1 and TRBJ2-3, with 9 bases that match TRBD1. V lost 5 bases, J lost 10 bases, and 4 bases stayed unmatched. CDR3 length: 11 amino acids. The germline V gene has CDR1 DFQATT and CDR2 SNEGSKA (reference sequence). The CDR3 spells CSAYRQGAQYF. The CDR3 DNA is TGCAGTGCTTATCGACAGGGGGCGCAGTATTTT.

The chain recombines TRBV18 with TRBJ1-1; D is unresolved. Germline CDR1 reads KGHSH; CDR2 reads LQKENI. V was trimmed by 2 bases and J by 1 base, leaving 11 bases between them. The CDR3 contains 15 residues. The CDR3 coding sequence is TGTGCCAGCTCACCATTCGGTCCAGGGAACACTGAAGCTTTCTTT. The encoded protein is CASSPFGPGNTEAFF.

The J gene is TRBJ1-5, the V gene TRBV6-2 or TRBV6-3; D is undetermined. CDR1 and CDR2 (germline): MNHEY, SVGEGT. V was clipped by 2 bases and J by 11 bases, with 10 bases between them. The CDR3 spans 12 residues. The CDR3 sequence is CASSYVGRSQHF. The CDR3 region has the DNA TGTGCCAGCAGTTACGTGGGCCGATCCCAGCATTTT.

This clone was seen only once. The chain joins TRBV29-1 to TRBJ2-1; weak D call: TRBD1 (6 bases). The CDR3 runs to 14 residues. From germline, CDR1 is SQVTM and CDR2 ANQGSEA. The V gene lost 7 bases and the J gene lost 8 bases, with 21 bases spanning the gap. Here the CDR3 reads CSAWVRQGSYEQFF. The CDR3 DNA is TGCAGCGCCTGGGTCCGGCAGGGGTCCTATGAGCAGTTCTTC.

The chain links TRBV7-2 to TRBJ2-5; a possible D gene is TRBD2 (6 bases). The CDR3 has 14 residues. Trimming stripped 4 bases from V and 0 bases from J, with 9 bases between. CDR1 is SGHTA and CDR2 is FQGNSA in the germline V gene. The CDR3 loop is CASSSLANQETQYF. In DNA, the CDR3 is TGTGCCAGCAGCTCCCTAGCGAACCAAGAGACCCAGTACTTC. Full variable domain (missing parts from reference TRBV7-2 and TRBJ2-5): GAGVSQSPSNKVTEKGKDVELRCDPISGHTALYWYRQSLGQGLEFLIYFQGNSAPDKSGLPSDRFSAERTGGSVSTLTIQRTQQEDSAVYLCASSSLANQETQYFGPGTRLLVL.

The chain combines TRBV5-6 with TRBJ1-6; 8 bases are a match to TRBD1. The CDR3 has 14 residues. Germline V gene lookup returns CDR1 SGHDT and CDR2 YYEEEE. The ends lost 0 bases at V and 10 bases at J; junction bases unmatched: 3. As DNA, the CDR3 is TGTGCCAGCAGCTTGGGCAGGGGGCCCTCACCCCTCCACTTT. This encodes CASSLGRGPSPLHF. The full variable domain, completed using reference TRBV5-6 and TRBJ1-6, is DAGVTQSPTHLIKTRGQQVTLRCSPKSGHDTVSWYQQALGQGPQFIFQYYEEEERQRGNFPDRFSGHQFPNYSSELNVNALLLGDSALYLCASSLGRGPSPLHFGNGTRLTVT.

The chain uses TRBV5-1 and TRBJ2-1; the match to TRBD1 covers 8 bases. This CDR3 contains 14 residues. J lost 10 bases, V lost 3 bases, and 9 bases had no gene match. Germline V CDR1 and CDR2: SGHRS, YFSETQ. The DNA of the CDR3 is TGCGCCAGCAGCTCATGGACAGGGACGGACGAGCAGTTCTTC. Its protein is CASSSWTGTDEQFF.

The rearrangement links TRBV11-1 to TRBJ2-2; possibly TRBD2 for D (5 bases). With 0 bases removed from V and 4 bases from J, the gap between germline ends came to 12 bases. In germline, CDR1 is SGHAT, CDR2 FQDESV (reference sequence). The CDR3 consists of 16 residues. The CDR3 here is CASSLAAGSLTGELFF. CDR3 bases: TGTGCCAGCAGCTTAGCGGCGGGTTCCCTCACCGGGGAGCTGTTTTTT.

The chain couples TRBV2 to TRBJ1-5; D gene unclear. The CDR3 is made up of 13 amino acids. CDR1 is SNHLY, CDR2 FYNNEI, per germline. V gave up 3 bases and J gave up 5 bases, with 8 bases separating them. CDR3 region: CASSDFRYQPQHF. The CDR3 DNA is TGTGCCAGCAGTGATTTTAGATATCAGCCCCAGCATTTT.

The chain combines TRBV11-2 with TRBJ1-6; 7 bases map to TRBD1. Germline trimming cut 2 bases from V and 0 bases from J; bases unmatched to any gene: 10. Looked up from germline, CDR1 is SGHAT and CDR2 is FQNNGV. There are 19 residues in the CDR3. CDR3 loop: CASSLSYPGQSSYNSPLHF. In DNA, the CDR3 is TGTGCCAGCAGCTTATCCTACCCGGGACAGAGCTCCTATAATTCACCCCTCCACTTT.

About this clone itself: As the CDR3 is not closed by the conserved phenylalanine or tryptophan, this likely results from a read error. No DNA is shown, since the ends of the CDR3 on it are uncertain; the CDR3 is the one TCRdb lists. CDR3 residues: CASSAAAGHKRI. The V call is TRBV2, the J call TRBJ1-2. Inclusive of both ends, the CDR3 amounts to 12 amino acids. Germline CDR1 reads SNHLY; CDR2 reads FYNNEI.

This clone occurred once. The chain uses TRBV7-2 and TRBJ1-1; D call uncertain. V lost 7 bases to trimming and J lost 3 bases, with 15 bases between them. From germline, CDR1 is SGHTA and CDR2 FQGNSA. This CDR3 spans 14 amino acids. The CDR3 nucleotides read TGTGCCAGCATCCTGACCCGGGATTACACTGAAGCTTTCTTT. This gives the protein CASILTRDYTEAFF. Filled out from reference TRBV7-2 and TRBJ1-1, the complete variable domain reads GAGVSQSPSNKVTEKGKDVELRCDPISGHTALYWYRQSLGQGLEFLIYFQGNSAPDKSGLPSDRFSAERTGGSVSTLTIQRTQQEDSAVYLCASILTRDYTEAFFGQGTRLTVV.

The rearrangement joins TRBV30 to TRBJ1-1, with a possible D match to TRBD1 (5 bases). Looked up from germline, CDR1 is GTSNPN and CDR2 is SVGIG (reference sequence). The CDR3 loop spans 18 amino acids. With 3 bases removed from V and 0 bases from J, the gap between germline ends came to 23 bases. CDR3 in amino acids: CAWSLPSLRGYMNTEAFF. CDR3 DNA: TGTGCCTGGAGCCTACCCTCCCTAAGGGGATACATGAACACTGAAGCTTTCTTT.

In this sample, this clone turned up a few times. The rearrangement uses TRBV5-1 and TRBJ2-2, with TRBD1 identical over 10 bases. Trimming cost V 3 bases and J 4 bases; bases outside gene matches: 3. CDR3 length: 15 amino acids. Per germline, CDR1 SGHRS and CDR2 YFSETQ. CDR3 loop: CASSWDRGGTGELFF. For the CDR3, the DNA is TGCGCCAGCAGCTGGGACAGGGGCGGCACCGGGGAGCTGTTTTTT.

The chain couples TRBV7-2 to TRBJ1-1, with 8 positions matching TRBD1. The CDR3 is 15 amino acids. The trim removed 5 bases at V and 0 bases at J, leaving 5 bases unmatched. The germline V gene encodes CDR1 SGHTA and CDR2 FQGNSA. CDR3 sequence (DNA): TGTGCCAGCAGCGGACAGGGAATCTTGAACACTGAAGCTTTCTTT. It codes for CASSGQGILNTEAFF.

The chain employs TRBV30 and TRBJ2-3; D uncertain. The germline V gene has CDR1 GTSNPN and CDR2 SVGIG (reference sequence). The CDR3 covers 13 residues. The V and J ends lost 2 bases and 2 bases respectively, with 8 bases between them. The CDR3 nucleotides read TGTGCCTGGAGTCCTAAAACCACAGATACGCAGTATTTT. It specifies CAWSPKTTDTQYF.

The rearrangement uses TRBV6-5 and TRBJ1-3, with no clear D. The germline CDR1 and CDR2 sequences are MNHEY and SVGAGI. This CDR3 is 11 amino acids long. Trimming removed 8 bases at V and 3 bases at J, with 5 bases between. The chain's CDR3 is CASLFGNTIYF. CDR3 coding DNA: TGTGCCAGCCTCTTTGGAAACACCATATATTTT.

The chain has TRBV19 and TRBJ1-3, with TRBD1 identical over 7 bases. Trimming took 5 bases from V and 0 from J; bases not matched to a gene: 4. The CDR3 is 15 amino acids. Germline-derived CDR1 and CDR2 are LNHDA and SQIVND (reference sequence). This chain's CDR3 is CASSRGGSSGNTIYF. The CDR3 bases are TGTGCCAGTAGTCGAGGGGGCAGCTCTGGAAACACCATATATTTT.